The 22 T cell receptor beta chains below were found in one sample sequenced in a study of T cell responses to AZD1222 COVID-19 vaccine. Sequenced by immunoSEQ multiplex PCR; TCRdb stores in-frame clones only, minus some. In the table there are 90,000 to 150,000 clones, approximately 90% of which are singletons. The sample in question was peripheral blood, obtained on day 0 of AZD1222 vaccination. The source of these receptors is an adult in good health.

This chain joins TRBV29-1 and TRBJ1-4, with 8 bases fitting TRBD1. J was trimmed by 7 bases and V by 7 bases; bases with no gene match: 8. From germline, CDR1 is SQVTM and CDR2 ANQGSEA. This CDR3 comprises 13 residues. CDR3 nucleotides: TGCAGCGGGCAGGGGGCCGAGGGTGAAAAACTGTTTTTT. This sequence encodes CSGQGAEGEKLFF.

The chain is built from TRBV3-1 (or the pseudogene TRBV3-2) and TRBJ1-6; possibly TRBD1 for D (5 bases). CDR3 length equals 17 residues. Germline V gene sequence: CDR1 LGHDT, CDR2 YNNKEL (reference sequence). The V end was cut by 0 bases, the J end by 8 bases, with 17 bases between. The CDR3 is CASSQDGGAPHYSPLHF. CDR3 bases: TGTGCCAGCAGCCAAGATGGGGGTGCGCCCCATTATTCACCCCTCCACTTT.

The chain couples TRBV6-5 to TRBJ2-7, with D possibly TRBD2 on 5 matching bases. This CDR3 has 13 amino acids. Trimming pared 2 bases from V and 4 bases from J, leaving 9 bases between. The V gene's germline CDR1 is MNHEY and CDR2 SVGAGI. The CDR3 DNA reads TGTGCCAGCAGTTACACCGGGAAATACGAGCAGTACTTC. The encoded protein is CASSYTGKYEQYF.

The V gene is TRBV7-9, the J gene TRBJ1-5; 9 nucleotides match TRBD1. The CDR3 is 17 amino acids. Germline values: CDR1 SEHNR, CDR2 FQNEAQ (reference sequence). V shed 5 bases and J 2 bases; nucleotides not matched to a gene: 10. In DNA, the CDR3 is TGTGCCAGCAGCACTGAGACAGGGGGAACGGGCAATCAGCCCCAGCATTTT. Translated: CASSTETGGTGNQPQHF. Full variable domain (remainder filled in from reference TRBV7-9 and TRBJ1-5): DTGVSQNPRHKITKRGQNVTFRCDPISEHNRLYWYRQTLGQGPEFLTYFQNEAQLEKSRLLSDRFSAERPKGSFSTLEIQRTEQGDSAMYLCASSTETGGTGNQPQHFGDGTRLSIL.

The CDR3 reads CASTLQRDQPQHF. CDR3 bases: TGTGCCAGCACACTGCAGAGGGATCAGCCCCAGCATTTT. The rearrangement links TRBV6-6 to TRBJ1-5; no clear D. CDR1 and CDR2 from the germline V gene are MNHNY and SVGAGI (reference sequence). This CDR3 region has 13 residues. Trimming removed 7 bases at V and 5 bases at J, with 12 bases between.

V is TRBV7-8 and J is TRBJ2-7; D remains ambiguous. Deletions cut 8 bases from V and 2 bases from J, with 10 bases between. The germline V gene has CDR1 SGHVS and CDR2 FQNEAQ. This CDR3 has 12 residues. Here the CDR3 DNA reads TGTGCCAGCCGATTTGACCCCTACGAGCAGTACTTC. Translation: CASRFDPYEQYF.

The CDR3 here is CASSWGATYEQYF. CDR3 nucleotide sequence: TGTGCCAGCAGTTGGGGGGCTACCTACGAGCAGTACTTC. J is TRBJ2-7 and V is TRBV6-2 or TRBV6-3; D is perhaps TRBD1 or TRBD2 (6 bases each). The CDR3 covers 13 residues. Germline V gene sequence: CDR1 MNHEY, CDR2 SVGEGT. The germline V and J ends were trimmed by 4 bases and 2 bases, with 9 bases remaining between them.

CDR3 nucleotide sequence: TGCGCCAGCAGCCAAGATTGGGCTTACGAGCAGTACTTC. Its translation: CASSQDWAYEQYF. The gene calls are TRBV4-3 and TRBJ2-7; D is undetermined. Germline CDR1 is LGHNA and CDR2 is YSLEER. Between the trimmed V and J ends, which lost 0 bases and 4 bases, there was a span of 7 bases. This CDR3 has 13 amino acids.

The chain employs TRBV4-1 and TRBJ1-2, with D uncertain. The germline CDR1 and CDR2 sequences are MGHRA and YSYEKL. CDR3 length: 14 residues. V lost 4 bases and J lost 2, with 11 bases in between. The CDR3 DNA is TGCGCCAGCAGCCCATACGGGGTAAACTATGGCTACACCTTC. It yields the protein CASSPYGVNYGYTF.

V gene TRBV7-2 combines with J gene TRBJ1-2, with 7 positions matching TRBD1. The J segment lost 8 bases and the V segment lost 3 bases, leaving 9 bases of the junction unmatched. The CDR3 covers 14 residues. Germline V gene sequence: CDR1 SGHTA, CDR2 FQGNSA. CDR3 sequence (DNA): TGTGCCAGCAGCTTCGGACAGGTCCTTGGGGGCTACACCTTC. Translation: CASSFGQVLGGYTF.

The chain recombines TRBV4-2 with TRBJ2-1; unclear D gene. V dropped 3 bases and J dropped 0 bases, with 15 bases sitting between them. The CDR3 is made up of 17 amino acids. Per germline, CDR1 LGHNA and CDR2 YNFKEQ. This chain's CDR3 is CASSQKDDYSSYNEQFF. Written as DNA, the CDR3 is TGTGCCAGCAGCCAGAAGGACGATTATAGCTCCTACAATGAGCAGTTCTTC.

The V and J genes are TRBV12-3 or TRBV12-4 and TRBJ1-1; perhaps TRBD1 as D (6 bases). This CDR3 comprises 13 residues. V gave up 5 bases and J gave up 6 bases, with 13 bases separating them. CDR3 sequence reads: CASSPTGMSEAFF. CDR3 coding DNA: TGTGCCAGCAGTCCTACAGGGATGTCTGAAGCTTTCTTT.

In this sample, this clone turned up a few times. This sequence joins TRBV7-9 and TRBJ2-7; tentative D call: TRBD1 (5 bases). Germline V gene lookup returns CDR1 SEHNR and CDR2 FQNEAQ (reference sequence). V gave up 8 bases and J gave up 0 bases, with 17 bases separating them. CDR3 length: 15 amino acids. In nucleotides, the CDR3 is TGTGCCAGCGCCGGGTTGACAGAAAGCTCCTACGAGCAGTACTTC. This sequence encodes CASAGLTESSYEQYF.

The chain is built from TRBV3-1 (or the pseudogene TRBV3-2) and TRBJ2-7; possibly TRBD2 for D (6 bases). V was pared by 4 bases and J by 2 bases, with 12 bases between. Germline values: CDR1 LGHDT, CDR2 YNNKEL (reference sequence). The CDR3 is 14 residues long. CDR3 sequence reads: CASSRSGSPYEQYF. CDR3 in DNA: TGTGCCAGCAGCCGATCCGGGAGTCCCTACGAGCAGTACTTC.

The chain links TRBV27 to TRBJ2-1; D uncertain. CDR1 and CDR2 (germline): MNHEY, SMNVEV (reference sequence). The CDR3 has 14 amino acids. V was cut by 8 bases and J by 4 bases, with 15 bases left in between. In DNA form, the CDR3 reads TGTGCCAGCGGCCTCGGGTCCTCTTACAATGAGCAGTTCTTC. It specifies CASGLGSSYNEQFF.

The chain recombines TRBV9 with TRBJ2-3; 7 nucleotides match TRBD2. V lost 4 bases and J lost 8; bases outside the gene matches: 16. The CDR3 has 16 residues. Germline values: CDR1 SGDLS, CDR2 YYNGEE. CDR3 DNA: TGTGCCAGCAGCACGAGCGGGGAGCCCTGGGGTGGTACGCAGTATTTT. It translates to CASSTSGEPWGGTQYF.

The chain uses TRBV27 and TRBJ1-1; 11 bases agree with TRBD1. Trimming took 2 bases from V and 6 from J; bases not matched to a gene: 11. CDR1 is MNHEY, CDR2 SMNVEV, per germline (reference sequence). This CDR3 is built from 17 residues. The CDR3 is CASSLVWTGGPSAEAFF. CDR3 sequence (DNA): TGTGCCAGCAGTTTAGTTTGGACAGGGGGCCCCTCGGCTGAAGCTTTCTTT.

The chain joins TRBV30 to TRBJ2-7; no definite D call. This CDR3 spans 14 amino acids. Germline loops: CDR1 GTSNPN, CDR2 SVGIG (reference sequence). Trimming stripped 5 bases from V and 0 bases from J, with 14 bases between. The CDR3 is CAWEAGLVSYEQYF. As DNA, the CDR3 is TGTGCCTGGGAGGCCGGGCTAGTCTCCTACGAGCAGTACTTC.

This chain joins TRBV18 and TRBJ2-1; D gene ambiguous. The ends were cut back, 5 bases at V and 6 bases at J, with 17 bases in the middle. This CDR3 is 15 amino acids long. Germline CDR1 is KGHSH and CDR2 is LQKENI. This chain's CDR3 is CASSVTGEWVNEQFF. The CDR3 DNA sequence: TGTGCCAGCTCAGTAACCGGCGAATGGGTCAATGAGCAGTTCTTC.

The rearrangement uses TRBV19 and TRBJ1-6; D is perhaps TRBD1 (5 bases). This CDR3 is 15 amino acids long. V was trimmed by 4 bases and J by 6 bases, leaving 13 bases between them. CDR1 and CDR2 from the germline V gene are LNHDA and SQIVND (reference sequence). CDR3: CASSKGPAGNSPLHF. CDR3 nucleotide sequence: TGTGCCAGTAGTAAGGGGCCCGCCGGTAATTCACCCCTCCACTTT.

The rearrangement joins TRBV4-1 to TRBJ1-3; D is unresolved. From germline, CDR1 is MGHRA and CDR2 YSYEKL. V lost 4 bases, J lost 4 bases, and 17 bases lay in between. There are 16 residues in the CDR3. CDR3 DNA sequence: TGCGCCAGCAGCCGGTCACTTGGGGATTCAGGAAACACCATATATTTT. This translates into CASSRSLGDSGNTIYF.

In its sample, this clone was seen a few times. The V call is TRBV18, the J call TRBJ1-1, with a possible D match to TRBD1 (5 bases). This CDR3 has 14 amino acids. CDR1 and CDR2 from the germline V gene are KGHSH and LQKENI. Trimming removed 0 bases at V and 1 base at J, with 6 bases between. CDR3 in DNA: TGTGCCAGCTCACCACCAGGGACGAACACTGAAGCTTTCTTT. Translated, it gives CASSPPGTNTEAFF.